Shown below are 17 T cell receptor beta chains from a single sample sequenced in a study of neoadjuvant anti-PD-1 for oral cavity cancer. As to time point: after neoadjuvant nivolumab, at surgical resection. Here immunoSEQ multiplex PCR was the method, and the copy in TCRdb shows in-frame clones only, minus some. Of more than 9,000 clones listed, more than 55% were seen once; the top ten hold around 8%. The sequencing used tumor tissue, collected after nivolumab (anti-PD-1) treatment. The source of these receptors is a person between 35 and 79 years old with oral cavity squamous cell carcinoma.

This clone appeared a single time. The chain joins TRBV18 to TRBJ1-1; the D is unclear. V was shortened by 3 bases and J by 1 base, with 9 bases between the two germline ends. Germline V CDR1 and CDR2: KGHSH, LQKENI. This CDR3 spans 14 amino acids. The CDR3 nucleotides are TGTGCCAGCTCACCGTCGATCGGGAACACTGAAGCTTTCTTT. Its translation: CASSPSIGNTEAFF.

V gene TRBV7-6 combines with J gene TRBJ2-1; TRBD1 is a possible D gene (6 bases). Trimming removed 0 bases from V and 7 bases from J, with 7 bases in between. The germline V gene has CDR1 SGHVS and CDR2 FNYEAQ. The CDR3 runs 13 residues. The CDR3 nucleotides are TGTGCCAGCAGCTTAGCGCAGGGGAATGAGCAGTTCTTC. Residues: CASSLAQGNEQFF.

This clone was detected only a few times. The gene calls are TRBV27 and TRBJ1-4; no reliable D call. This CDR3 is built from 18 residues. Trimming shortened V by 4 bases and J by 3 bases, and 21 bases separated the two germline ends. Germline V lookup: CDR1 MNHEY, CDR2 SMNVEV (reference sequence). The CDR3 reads CASSSTYVTLGANEKLFF. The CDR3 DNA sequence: TGTGCCAGCAGTTCCACGTACGTCACTCTCGGGGCTAATGAAAAACTGTTTTTT.

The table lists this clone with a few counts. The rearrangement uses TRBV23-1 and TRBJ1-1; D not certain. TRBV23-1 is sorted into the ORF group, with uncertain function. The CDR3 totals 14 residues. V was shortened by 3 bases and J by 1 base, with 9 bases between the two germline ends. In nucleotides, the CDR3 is TGCGCCAGCAGTCACCGAGAGGAGAACACTGAAGCTTTCTTT. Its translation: CASSHREENTEAFF.

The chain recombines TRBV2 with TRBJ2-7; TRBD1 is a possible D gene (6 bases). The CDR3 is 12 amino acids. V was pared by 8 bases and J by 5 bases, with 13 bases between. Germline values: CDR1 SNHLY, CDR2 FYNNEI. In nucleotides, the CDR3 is TGTGCCAGCTCCACCAGGGGCCACGAGCAGTACTTC. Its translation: CASSTRGHEQYF.

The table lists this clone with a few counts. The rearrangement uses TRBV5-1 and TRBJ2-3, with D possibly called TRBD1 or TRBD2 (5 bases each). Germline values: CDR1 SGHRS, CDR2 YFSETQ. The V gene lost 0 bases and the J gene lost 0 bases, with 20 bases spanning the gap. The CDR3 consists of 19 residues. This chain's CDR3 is CASSLEPSGTISSTDTQYF. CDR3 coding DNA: TGCGCCAGCAGCTTGGAACCTTCCGGGACGATATCTAGCACAGATACGCAGTATTTT.

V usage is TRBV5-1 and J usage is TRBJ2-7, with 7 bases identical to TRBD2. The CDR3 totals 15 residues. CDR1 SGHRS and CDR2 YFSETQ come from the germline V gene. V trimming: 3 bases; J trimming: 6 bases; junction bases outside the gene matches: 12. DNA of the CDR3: TGCGCCAGCAGCTCCTCGGCGGGAGCTCGATCCGAGCAGTACTTC. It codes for CASSSSAGARSEQYF.

This CDR3 is CASSPRRGDQETQYF. CDR3 DNA: TGTGCCAGCTCACCAAGGCGAGGGGACCAAGAGACCCAGTACTTC. The chain employs TRBV18 and TRBJ2-5; D may be TRBD1 or TRBD2 (5 bases each). Trimming cost V 2 bases and J 0 bases, with 10 bases left between them. CDR1 and CDR2 from the germline V gene are KGHSH and LQKENI. The CDR3 has 15 amino acids.

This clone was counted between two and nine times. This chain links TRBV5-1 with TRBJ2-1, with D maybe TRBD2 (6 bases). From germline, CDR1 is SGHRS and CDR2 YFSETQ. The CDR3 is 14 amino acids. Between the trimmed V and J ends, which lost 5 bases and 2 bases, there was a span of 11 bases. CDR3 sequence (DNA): TGCGCCAGCAGGGAGGGAGAGACCTACAATGAGCAGTTCTTC. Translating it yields CASREGETYNEQFF.

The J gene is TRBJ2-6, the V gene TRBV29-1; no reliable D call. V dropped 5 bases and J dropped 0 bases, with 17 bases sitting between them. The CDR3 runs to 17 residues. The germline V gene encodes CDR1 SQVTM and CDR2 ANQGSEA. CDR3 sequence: CSVILGHLSSGANVLTF. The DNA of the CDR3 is TGCAGCGTTATACTGGGCCACCTCAGCTCTGGGGCCAACGTCCTGACTTTC.

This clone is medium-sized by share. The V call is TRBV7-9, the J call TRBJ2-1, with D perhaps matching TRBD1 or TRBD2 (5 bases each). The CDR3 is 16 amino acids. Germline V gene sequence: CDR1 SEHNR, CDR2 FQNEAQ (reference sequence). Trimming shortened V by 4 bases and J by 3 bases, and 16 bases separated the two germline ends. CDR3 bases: TGTGCCAGCAGCTCCCCCGTGGGACGCAGCTACAATGAGCAGTTCTTC. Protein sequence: CASSSPVGRSYNEQFF.

The CDR3 sequence: CASSPSGGGYTQYF. CDR3 coding DNA: TGTGCCAGTAGCCCTAGCGGGGGGGGTTATACGCAGTATTTT. J is TRBJ2-3 and V is TRBV19; 12 nucleotides match TRBD2. The CDR3 is 14 amino acids. Per germline, CDR1 LNHDA and CDR2 SQIVND (reference sequence). The ends lost 6 bases at V and 7 bases at J; junction bases unmatched: 5.

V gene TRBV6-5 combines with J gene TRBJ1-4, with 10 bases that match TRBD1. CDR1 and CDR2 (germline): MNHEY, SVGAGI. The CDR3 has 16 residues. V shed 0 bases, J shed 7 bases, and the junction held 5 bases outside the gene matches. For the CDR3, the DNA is TGTGCCAGCAGTTACTCCGGACAGGGGGTTGGTGAAAAACTGTTTTTT. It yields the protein CASSYSGQGVGEKLFF.

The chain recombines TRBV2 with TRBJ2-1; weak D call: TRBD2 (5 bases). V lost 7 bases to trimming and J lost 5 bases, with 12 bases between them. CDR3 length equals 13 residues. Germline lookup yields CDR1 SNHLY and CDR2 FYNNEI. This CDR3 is CASNGVGDNEQFF. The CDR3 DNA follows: TGTGCCAGCAACGGGGTCGGCGACAATGAGCAGTTCTTC.

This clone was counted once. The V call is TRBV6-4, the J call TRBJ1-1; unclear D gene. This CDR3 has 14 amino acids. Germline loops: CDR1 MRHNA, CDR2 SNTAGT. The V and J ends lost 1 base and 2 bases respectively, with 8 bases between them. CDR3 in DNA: TGTGCCAGCAGTGACTTTAGCTCCAACACTGAAGCTTTCTTT. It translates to CASSDFSSNTEAFF.

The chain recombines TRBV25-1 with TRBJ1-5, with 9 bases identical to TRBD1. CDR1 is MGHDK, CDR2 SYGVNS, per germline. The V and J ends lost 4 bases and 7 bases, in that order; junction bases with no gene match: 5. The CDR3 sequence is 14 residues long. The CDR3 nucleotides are TGTGCCAGCAGTGCCGGGACAGGGTCCCAGCCCCAGCATTTT. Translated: CASSAGTGSQPQHF.

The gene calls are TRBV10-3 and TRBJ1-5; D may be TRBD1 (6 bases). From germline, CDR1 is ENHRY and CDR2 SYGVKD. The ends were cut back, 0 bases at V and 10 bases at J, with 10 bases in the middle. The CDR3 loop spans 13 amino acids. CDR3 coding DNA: TGTGCCATCAGTGAGTCGGACAGCCTCCCCCAGCATTTT. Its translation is CAISESDSLPQHF.